This TCR beta chain is drawn from a study of blood T cell repertoires in COVID-19 (dated by TCRdb to the early 2020s). About the study as a whole: Samples covering the acute and convalescent phases of COVID-19 were provided by collaborators in the United States, Italy and Spain. The material from the prospective study consisted of cDNA or gDNA derived from T cells, B-cell-depleted T cells, or PBMCs. The dataset comprised deeply sampled blood TCRbeta repertoires from subjects exposed to, actively infected with, or recovered from COVID-19. The repertoires were released in a freely available public database meant as a resource for research on the immune response to SARS-CoV-2. Samples were obtained from the ongoing ImmuneRACE study (first 160 participants) and from over 1,000 subjects provided by 6 global collaborators. Sample metadata almost always included a de-identified subject ID, COVID-19 status, age in years and sex. Where HLA class I and class II types were available, the types were taken from metadata supplied by the sample provider, not from assay-based typing. Broad study findings and their caveats: The quantity of clinical and demographic metadata differed by source and by participant and was supplied without curation.

TCRbeta CDR3 regions were amplified from genomic DNA by means of the immunoSEQ Assay, a bias-controlled multiplex PCR. Regarding the original processing steps: Nucleated cell counts per sample were estimated from amplification of reference gene primers within the assay. To quantify the absolute abundance of each unique TCRbeta CDR3 rearrangement, sequence reads were collapsed and filtered. For each sample, productive Simpson clonality was calculated as the square root of Simpson's diversity index across productive rearrangements. TCRdb re-hosts the immuneACCESS table, in-frame sequences only. Its copies lack some clones; in the studies checked, an unresolved V gene accounts for under half of them, and the cause for the rest is not known. That table furnishes V, J and clone size, whereas the DNA furnished D and trimming. A total of about 37,000 clones appear in this sample, 87% of them only once. About 7% of the sample is held by the ten biggest clonotypes.

Remarks on this clone: The antigen it recognizes is unknown. No per-base quality is available; no much larger clone lies one base away.

Each collaborating institution followed its own protocols to collect whole blood in K2EDTA tubes. For TCRbeta analysis, collaborators shipped samples in one of three forms: frozen whole blood, isolated PBMCs, or DNA extracted from either of those sample types. CDR1 SGHTA and CDR2 FQGNSA are derived from the germline V gene. From the cysteine up to the phenylalanine, the CDR3 has a length of 15 residues. Only the CDR3 part of the read is kept: 45 bases, read in frame from the first base. Trimming accounts for 6 bases at V and 8 bases at J, while the number of junction bases matched to no gene is 13. Sequenced: peripheral blood. The rearranged chain carries TRBV7-2 and TRBJ2-3; 8 bases in the middle match TRBD2. The TCR was taken from a human donor in a cohort sampled during active COVID-19. The CDR3 in this case is CASSFRGGTGGTQYF. The DNA sequence is TGTGCCAGCAGTTTTCGGGGGGGGACCGGCGGTACGCAGTATTTT.